This T cell receptor (beta chain) was sequenced for a study of CDR3 diversity in severe acne. Via MiXCR, TCRdb re-called the PCR reads, giving one row per CDR3 protein. The table includes over 90,000 distinct CDR3 sequences, approximately 47% detected once. This CDR3 spans 13 amino acids. Germline CDR1 is MDHEN and CDR2 is SYDVKM. Trimming cost V 3 bases and J 4 bases; bases outside gene matches: 2. The clonotype was recovered from a male donor with acne. The chain carries TRBV28 and TRBJ1-2; 7 nucleotides align to TRBD1. Sample: blood. CDR3 protein: CASSFRDSYGYTF. CDR3 coding DNA: TGTGCCAGCAGTTTCCGGGACAGCTATGGCTACACCTTC.